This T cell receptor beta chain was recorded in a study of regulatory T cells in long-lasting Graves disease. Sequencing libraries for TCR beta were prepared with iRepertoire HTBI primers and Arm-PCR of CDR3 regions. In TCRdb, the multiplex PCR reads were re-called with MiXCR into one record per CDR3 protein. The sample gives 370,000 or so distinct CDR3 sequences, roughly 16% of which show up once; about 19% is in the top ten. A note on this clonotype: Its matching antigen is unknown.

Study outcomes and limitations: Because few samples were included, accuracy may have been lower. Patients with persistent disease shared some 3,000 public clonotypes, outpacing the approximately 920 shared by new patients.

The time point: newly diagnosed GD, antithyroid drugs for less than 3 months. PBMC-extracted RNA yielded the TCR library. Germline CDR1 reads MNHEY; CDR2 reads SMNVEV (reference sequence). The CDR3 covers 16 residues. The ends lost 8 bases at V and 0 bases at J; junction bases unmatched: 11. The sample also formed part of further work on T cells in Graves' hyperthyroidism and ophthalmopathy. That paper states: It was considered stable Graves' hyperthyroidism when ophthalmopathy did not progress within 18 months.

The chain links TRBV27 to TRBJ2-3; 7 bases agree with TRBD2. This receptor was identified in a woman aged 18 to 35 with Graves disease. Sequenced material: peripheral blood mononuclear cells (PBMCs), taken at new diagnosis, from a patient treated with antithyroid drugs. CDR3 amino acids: CASGVWGLSSTDTQYF. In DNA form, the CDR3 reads TGTGCCAGCGGGGTTTGGGGACTATCGAGCACAGATACGCAGTATTTT.